The sequence of this T cell receptor beta chain was determined in a study of shared clonotypes between healthy human individuals. Study in general: Three plates each covered CD4 naive and memory; CD8 naive two, CD8 memory one.

CD8 cells regarded as naive lacked CD45RO, were positively chosen for CCR7, and omitted terminally differentiated effector memory CD45RA+ cells. Of note for this clone: The sample holds other DNA sequences that translate to the same CDR3.

This table comes from immunoSEQ multiplex PCR, and its TCRdb copy is limited to in-frame clones, with some not included. This sample has about 2.1 million clones, with about 92% found just once. CDR1 and CDR2 (germline): GTSNPN, SVGIG (reference sequence). This CDR3 has 11 amino acids. The V and J ends lost 0 bases and 6 bases respectively, with 3 bases between them. This TCR was sampled from a young man in good health. Some clones in this sample may be carry-over from other donors' samples. The sample comprised naive CD8+ T cells from PBMCs. The chain recombines TRBV30 with TRBJ2-1; D unresolved. CDR3 sequence reads: CAWSVGNEQFF. CDR3 nucleotide sequence: TGTGCCTGGAGTGTTGGCAATGAGCAGTTCTTC.